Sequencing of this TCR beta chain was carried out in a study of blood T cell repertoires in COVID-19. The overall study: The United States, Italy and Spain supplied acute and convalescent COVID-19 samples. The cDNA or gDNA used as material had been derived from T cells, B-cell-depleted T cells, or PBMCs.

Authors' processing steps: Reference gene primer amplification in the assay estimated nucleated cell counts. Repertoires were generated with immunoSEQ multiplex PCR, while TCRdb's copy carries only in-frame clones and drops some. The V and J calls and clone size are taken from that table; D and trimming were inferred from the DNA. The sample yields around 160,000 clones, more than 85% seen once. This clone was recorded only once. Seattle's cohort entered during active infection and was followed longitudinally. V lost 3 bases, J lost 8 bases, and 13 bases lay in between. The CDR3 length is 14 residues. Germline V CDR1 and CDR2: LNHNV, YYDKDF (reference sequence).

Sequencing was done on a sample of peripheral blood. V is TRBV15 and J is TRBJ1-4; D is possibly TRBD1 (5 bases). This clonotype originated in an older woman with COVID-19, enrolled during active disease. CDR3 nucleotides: TGTGCCACCAGCAGGGGCCACCCAGGGGAAAAACTGTTTTTT. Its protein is CATSRGHPGEKLFF.